These 16 T cell receptor beta chains came from one sample sequenced in a study. One entry per CDR3 protein, called by TCRdb with MiXCR from the 5' RACE reads. Of about 11,000 distinct CDR3 sequences listed, about a sixth are singletons. The sorted Tregs were CD4+CD25+CD127-/low cells. Sequencing input: Tregs sorted from a lymph node. These receptors were taken from a female donor with breast cancer.

The V and J genes are TRBV29-1 and TRBJ2-5, with unresolved D. Germline V gene data show CDR1 as SQVTM and CDR2 as ANQGSEA. The V gene lost 5 bases and the J gene lost 2 bases, with 3 bases spanning the gap. The CDR3 loop spans 10 amino acids. Written as DNA, the CDR3 is TGCAGCGTTAAGCAAGAGACCCAGTACTTC. Translation gives CSVKQETQYF.

This clonotype was seen repeatedly, ten times or more. J is TRBJ2-3 and V is TRBV4-1, with a tentative D call TRBD1 (5 bases). Germline CDR1 reads MGHRA; CDR2 reads YSYEKL. Trimming pared 0 bases from V and 2 bases from J, leaving 9 bases between. This CDR3 spans 15 amino acids. This CDR3 is CASSQDRAHTDTQYF. CDR3 sequence (DNA): TGCGCCAGCAGCCAAGACAGGGCCCACACAGATACGCAGTATTTT.

In its sample, this clonotype ranks as medium-sized. The V call is TRBV12-3 or TRBV12-4, the J call TRBJ1-1; weak D call: TRBD1 (5 bases). The V end was cut by 4 bases, the J end by 4 bases, with 10 bases between. The CDR3 consists of 13 residues. The DNA of the CDR3 is TGTGCCAGCAGTTCTGTAAGGGGCACTGAAGCTTTCTTT. Amino acid sequence: CASSSVRGTEAFF.

This clonotype was observed many times. The chain is built from TRBV24-1 and TRBJ2-1, with 9 bases identical to TRBD1. This CDR3 contains 15 residues. The germline gives CDR1 KGHDR, CDR2 SFDVKD. V was pared by 4 bases and J by 7 bases, with 7 bases of the junction left unmatched. In DNA form, the CDR3 reads TGTGCCACCAGTGAACCGGGACAGGGTTCTAATGAGCAGTTCTTC. Amino acid sequence: CATSEPGQGSNEQFF.

In its sample, this clonotype ranks as medium-sized. The junction and the germline gene differ at one end; a read error may be behind it. The chain combines TRBV7-7 with TRBJ2-1; the D is unclear. Germline V gives CDR1 SSHAT, CDR2 FNYEAQ (reference sequence). This CDR3 contains 17 residues. For the CDR3, the DNA is TGTGCTAGCAGCTTAGTGTCTGGGGTCTCAGGATACAATGAGCAGTTCTTC. This translates into CASSLVSGVSGYNEQFF.

Within the sample, this clonotype is medium-sized. The chain is built from TRBV7-2 and TRBJ1-5; D is unclear. The CDR3 covers 14 residues. Germline CDR1 reads SGHTA; CDR2 reads FQGNSA. Trimming took off 1 base at V and 2 bases at J, with 6 bases between the two ends. The DNA of the CDR3 is TGTGCCAGCAGCTTAGTCGGAGGCAATCAGCCCCAGCATTTT. Residues: CASSLVGGNQPQHF.

V usage is TRBV29-1 and J usage is TRBJ1-1; no clear D gene. Germline V gene sequence: CDR1 SQVTM, CDR2 ANQGSEA. This CDR3 is 14 amino acids long. Between the trimmed V and J ends, which lost 4 bases and 1 base, there was a span of 13 bases. The chain's CDR3 is CSVVKRSANTEAFF. The CDR3 DNA reads TGCAGCGTTGTAAAACGTAGCGCGAACACTGAAGCTTTCTTT.

By share, this clonotype counts as medium-sized. The chain couples TRBV4-1 to TRBJ2-3; 8 positions match TRBD1. The germline V gene encodes CDR1 MGHRA and CDR2 YSYEKL. V was pared by 2 bases and J by 0 bases, with 4 bases of the junction left unmatched. The CDR3 is 16 residues long. The DNA for the CDR3 is TGCGCCAGCAGCCAAACTGACAGGGGAAGCACAGATACGCAGTATTTT. It encodes CASSQTDRGSTDTQYF.

This clonotype came up many times. The J gene is TRBJ1-5, the V gene TRBV6-1; D possibly corresponds to TRBD1 (6 bases). The CDR3 consists of 16 residues. Trimming shortened V by 4 bases and J by 3 bases, and 16 bases separated the two germline ends. The germline gives CDR1 MNHNS, CDR2 SASEGT. The CDR3 spells CASSAPPPGANQPQHF. DNA for the CDR3: TGTGCCAGCAGTGCACCCCCACCGGGGGCCAATCAGCCCCAGCATTTT.

This clonotype is labeled as medium-sized. The chain is built from TRBV9 and TRBJ2-3, with D possibly matching TRBD1 (6 bases). Per the germline V gene, CDR1 is SGDLS and CDR2 is YYNGEE. V shed 4 bases and J shed 0 bases, with 9 bases lying between them. The CDR3 totals 14 residues. CDR3 DNA sequence: TGTGCCAGCAGCCTGGGACAAAGCACAGATACGCAGTATTTT. Its translation: CASSLGQSTDTQYF.

This clonotype came up many times. The CDR3 DNA follows: TGTGCCTGGAGTGTAGAAGGGGGCGTGAACTATGGCTACACCTTC. Translated: CAWSVEGGVNYGYTF. This rearrangement joins TRBV30 to TRBJ1-2; 7 nucleotides agree with TRBD1. V shed 0 bases, J shed 2 bases, and the junction held 6 bases outside the gene matches. CDR1 GTSNPN and CDR2 SVGIG come from the germline V gene (reference sequence). This CDR3 region has 15 residues. The full variable domain, its missing parts supplied by reference TRBV30 and TRBJ1-2, is SQTIHQWPATLVQPVGSPLSLECTVEGTSNPNLYWYRQAAGRGLQLLFYSVGIGQISSEVPQNLSASRPQDRQFILSSKKLLLSDSGFYLCAWSVEGGVNYGYTFGSGTRLTVV.

The V call is TRBV7-9, the J call TRBJ1-1; the match to TRBD1 covers 7 bases. This CDR3 has 11 amino acids. Germline V gives CDR1 SEHNR, CDR2 FQNEAQ (reference sequence). J gave up 11 bases and V 3 bases, and 3 bases lay outside the gene matches. This chain's CDR3 is CASSFTGEAFF. The CDR3 DNA reads as TGTGCCAGCAGCTTTACAGGGGAGGCTTTCTTT.

This clonotype was seen at least ten times. CDR3 coding DNA: TGTGCCAGCAGTTCCCTAAATTGGGCATTGGCTAATGAAAAACTGTTTTTT. Translating it yields CASSSLNWALANEKLFF. The V gene is TRBV2, the J gene TRBJ1-4; D call uncertain. From germline, CDR1 is SNHLY and CDR2 FYNNEI. The length of the CDR3 is 17 residues. V lost 5 bases and J 3 bases, leaving 19 bases between the germline ends.

As for this clonotype: A junction end diverges from the germline sequence, so it may reflect a read error. The chain links TRBV30 to TRBJ2-1; a possible D gene is TRBD2 (7 bases). The CDR3 covers 11 residues. In germline, CDR1 is GTSNPN, CDR2 SVGIG (reference sequence). CDR3 sequence (DNA): TGTGCCTGTATACGGGGGGCGGAGCAGCTCTTC. Its protein is CACIRGAEQLF.

Ten or more counts support this clonotype. This CDR3 is CASSLMNGRTNEKLFF. The CDR3 bases are TGTGCCAGCAGCTTAATGAACGGACGGACTAATGAAAAACTGTTTTTT. The rearrangement links TRBV7-9 to TRBJ1-4; D is undetermined. The germline CDR1 and CDR2 sequences are SEHNR and FQNEAQ (reference sequence). V lost 2 bases and J 2 bases, leaving 12 bases between the germline ends. The CDR3 has 16 residues.

This clonotype has ten or more counts. The V call is TRBV18, the J call TRBJ2-7; 8 bases align to TRBD1. The V gene's germline CDR1 is KGHSH and CDR2 LQKENI. The CDR3 covers 15 residues. J gave up 5 bases and V 3 bases, and 9 bases lay outside the gene matches. The CDR3 DNA follows: TGTGCCAGCTCACCTTGGACAGGGAATTATGACGAGCAGTACTTC. Amino acid sequence: CASSPWTGNYDEQYF.